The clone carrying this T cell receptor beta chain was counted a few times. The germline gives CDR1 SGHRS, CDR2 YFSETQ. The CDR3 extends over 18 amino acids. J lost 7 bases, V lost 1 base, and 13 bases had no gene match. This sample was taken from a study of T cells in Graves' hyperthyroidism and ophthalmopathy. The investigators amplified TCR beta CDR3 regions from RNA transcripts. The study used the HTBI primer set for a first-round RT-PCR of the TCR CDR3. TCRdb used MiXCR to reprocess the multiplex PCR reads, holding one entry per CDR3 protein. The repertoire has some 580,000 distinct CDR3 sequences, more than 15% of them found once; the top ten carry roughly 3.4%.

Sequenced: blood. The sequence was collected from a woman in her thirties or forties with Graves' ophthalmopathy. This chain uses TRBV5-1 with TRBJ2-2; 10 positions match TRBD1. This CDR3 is CASSLLSTGTGDIGELFF. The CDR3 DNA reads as TGCGCCAGCAGCTTGCTTAGTACCGGGACAGGGGATATCGGGGAGCTGTTTTTT.